The sequence of this TCR beta chain was determined in a study of monozygotic twins with inflammatory bowel disease. Total RNA, at approximately 3,800 ng, went into every TCR library. TCRdb derives one entry per CDR3 protein from the 5' RACE reads, leaving out DNA. The sample has about 440,000 distinct CDR3 sequences. Germline V gene data show CDR1 as LNHNV and CDR2 as YYDKDF (reference sequence). This CDR3 has 12 residues. The rearrangement uses TRBV15 and TRBJ1-6. This clonotype was sampled from a human donor with ulcerative colitis or Crohn's disease, or a healthy co-twin of an affected twin (not recorded which). The sample taken for sequencing was blood. The CDR3 protein is CATSKSGPPLHF.